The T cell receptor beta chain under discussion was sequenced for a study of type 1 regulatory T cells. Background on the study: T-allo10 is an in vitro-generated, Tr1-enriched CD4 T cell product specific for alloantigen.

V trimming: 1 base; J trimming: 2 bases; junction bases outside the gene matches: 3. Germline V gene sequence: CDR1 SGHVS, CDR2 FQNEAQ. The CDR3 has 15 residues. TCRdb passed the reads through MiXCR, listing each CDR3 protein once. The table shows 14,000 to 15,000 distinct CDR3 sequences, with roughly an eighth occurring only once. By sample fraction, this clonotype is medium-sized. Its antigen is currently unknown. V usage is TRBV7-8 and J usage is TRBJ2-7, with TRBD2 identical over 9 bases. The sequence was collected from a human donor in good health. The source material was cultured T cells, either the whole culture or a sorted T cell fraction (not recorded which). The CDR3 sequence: CASSLVGGRAYEQYF. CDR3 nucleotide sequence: TGTGCCAGCAGCTTAGTTGGCGGGAGGGCCTACGAGCAGTACTTC.